The present entry profiles one T cell receptor (beta chain) with its context. This table comes from immunoSEQ multiplex PCR, and its TCRdb copy is limited to in-frame clones, with some not included. The sample records about 94,000 clones, roughly 84% being singletons. These data originate in a study of blood T cell repertoires in COVID-19. Study-wide context: Sites across the United States, Italy and Spain contributed samples from acute and convalescent COVID-19. Nucleic acid was either cDNA or gDNA, and it came from T cells, B-cell-depleted T cells, or PBMCs.

The sample was peripheral blood. This TCR derives from a man aged 55 to 70 with acute or convalescent COVID-19.

CDR3 region: CSVGDRASYEQYF. The CDR3 coding sequence is TGCAGCGTCGGGGACAGGGCCTCCTACGAGCAGTACTTC. The V gene is TRBV29-1, the J gene TRBJ2-7, with TRBD1 matching over 9 bases. Trimming took 6 bases from V and 0 from J; bases not matched to a gene: 3. CDR1 SQVTM and CDR2 ANQGSEA come from the germline V gene. CDR3 length: 13 amino acids.